This T cell receptor (beta chain) was obtained from a study of post-analysis software for immune sequencing data. Study-wide background: There were relapsing-remitting, secondary progressive and progressive-relapsing multiple sclerosis among the disease courses included.

Built from TCR beta cDNA, the libraries had unique molecular identifiers in them. The T cell input of 1 to 10 million gave about 470,000 cDNA molecules. TCRdb itself ran the PCR reads through MiXCR, one entry per CDR3 protein. The repertoire holds about 620,000 distinct CDR3 sequences, 44% seen once, with about 1.5% in the top ten. The study's findings and limits: Among roughly 5 TRBV segments more frequent in patients than controls were TRBV5-6, TRBV5-1 and TRBV20-1. Multiple sclerosis patients had significantly lower normalized Chao1 diversity than controls. Under the F measure, samples that were prepared in one batch clustered strongly together.

To note about this clonotype: As yet, its antigen is unknown.

Per germline, CDR1 SGHRS and CDR2 YFSETQ. V dropped 4 bases and J dropped 0; count of bases not matched to a gene: 13. The CDR3 has 20 amino acids. The sequence derives from a girl under 18 with multiple sclerosis. Sequences were obtained from blood. The J gene is TRBJ2-6, the V gene TRBV5-1; TRBD1 agrees at 10 bases. CDR3 in amino acids: CASSPSRDRGPGSGANVLTF. Written as DNA, the CDR3 is TGCGCCAGCAGCCCGTCCCGGGACAGGGGCCCCGGCTCTGGGGCCAACGTCCTGACTTTC. Full variable domain (remainder filled in from reference TRBV5-1 and TRBJ2-6): KAGVTQTPRYLIKTRGQQVTLSCSPISGHRSVSWYQQTPGQGLQFLFEYFSETQRNKGNFPGRFSGRQFSNSRSEMNVSTLELGDSALYLCASSPSRDRGPGSGANVLTFGAGSRLTVL.